This T cell receptor beta chain is from a study of T-cell memory formation after mild COVID-19. Employing constant-segment primers, 5'RACE generated TCR alpha and TCR beta cDNA libraries bearing sample barcodes and UMIs. TCRdb independently ran MiXCR on the 5' RACE reads; one entry per CDR3 protein. The sample lists about 290,000 distinct CDR3 sequences, 15% to 20% occurring once. General study results and limits: For second-wave clones that peaked at day 37, SARS-CoV-2 specificity went unverified. Clones contracting day 15 to 85 were balanced CD4/CD8; later expanders leaned CD4+. Mostly located in CM and EM were contracting CD4+ clones, with contracting CD8+ clones located in EMRA.

The ends lost 5 bases at V and 5 bases at J; junction bases unmatched: 7. The CDR3 is made up of 15 amino acids. Germline CDR1 is SGHRS and CDR2 is YFSETQ. As concerns this clonotype: The antigen is undetermined.

The chain recombines TRBV5-1 with TRBJ2-3, with 11 nucleotides matching TRBD1. The sequence derives from a man between 18 and 29 years old who had mild COVID-19 (a few samples of this study predate the infection). Cell type and time point are not known. Specimen: PBMCs or a T cell subset sorted from them (not recorded which). CDR3 sequence: CASSTGQGAEDTQYF. The CDR3, as DNA: TGCGCCAGCAGTACAGGACAGGGGGCTGAAGATACGCAGTATTTT. Using reference TRBV5-1 and TRBJ2-3 for the parts outside the CDR3, the full variable domain is KAGVTQTPRYLIKTRGQQVTLSCSPISGHRSVSWYQQTPGQGLQFLFEYFSETQRNKGNFPGRFSGRQFSNSRSEMNVSTLELGDSALYLCASSTGQGAEDTQYFGPGTRLTVL.